This T cell receptor (beta chain) was recorded in a study of sequential checkpoint blockade in melanoma. Whole-study context: Arm A got nivolumab then ipilimumab; arm B the reverse, 1:1. Maintenance nivolumab came after either treatment sequence.

Treatment reported: randomized to nivolumab then ipilimumab (arm A) or the reverse (arm B). Patients had received no earlier DNA-damaging chemotherapy. PBMC sorting kept live CD3+CD8+ cells without CD19 or CD56. Sequencing was performed with immunoSEQ multiplex PCR; in TCRdb, only in-frame clones are kept and a portion is missing. The repertoire holds about 20,000 clones, with 82% as singletons. This clone was observed a few times. CDR3 length: 16 residues. The J segment lost 5 bases and the V segment lost 6 bases, leaving 11 bases of the junction unmatched. Germline CDR1 SEHNR, CDR2 FQNEAQ (reference sequence).

Specimen: CD8+ T cells sorted from blood (inferred from file names), collected from a patient given nivolumab and ipilimumab in sequence. The TCR originated in a human donor with melanoma. V usage is TRBV7-9 and J usage is TRBJ2-5; 11 nucleotides align to TRBD1. The CDR3 DNA reads as TGTGCCAGCAGTCCCCCGGACAGGGGGCGCCGGGAGACCCAGTACTTC. The encoded protein is CASSPPDRGRRETQYF.